This T cell receptor beta chain was documented in a study of response to subunit inactivated influenza vaccine. Trimming removed 5 bases at V and 9 bases at J, with 17 bases between. The CDR3 covers 14 residues. This clonotype has only a few counts. The antigen is undetermined. Study-level findings and limits: There was a suggestion from the authors that each seasonal influenza vaccination recruits few new T cells.

TCRdb redid the calling of the RT-PCR reads with MiXCR, one entry per CDR3 protein. Found here are hundreds of thousands of distinct CDR3 sequences, more than 15% of them singletons; the top ten hold about 9.9%. The TCR comes from a man aged 45-65 years who received an inactivated influenza vaccine. Sequenced material: PBMCs from blood, taken less than 13 days after vaccination. The chain couples TRBV12-3 or TRBV12-4 to TRBJ2-1; weak D call: TRBD2 (6 bases). CDR3 sequence reads: CASSPGLSWGEQFF. The CDR3 coding sequence is TGTGCCAGCAGTCCGGGACTCTCCTGGGGTGAGCAGTTCTTC.